Each of the 12 T cell receptor beta chains below was sequenced from the same sample in a study of T cell responses to AZD1222 COVID-19 vaccine. Data came from immunoSEQ multiplex PCR; TCRdb stores just in-frame clones and leaves some out. This sample has about 150,000 clones; about 89% occur once, and the top ten carry about 3.8%. The sample in question was peripheral blood, obtained 28 days after the second AZD1222 dose. These TCRs come from an adult who received the AZD1222 COVID-19 vaccine.

The chain links TRBV27 to TRBJ1-4; D gene unclear. Germline V gives CDR1 MNHEY, CDR2 SMNVEV (reference sequence). V was shortened by 4 bases and J by 8 bases, with 17 bases between the two germline ends. This CDR3 is built from 15 residues. The CDR3 sequence: CASSYVAGAAEKLFF. CDR3 sequence (DNA): TGTGCCAGCAGTTACGTCGCGGGAGCCGCGGAAAAACTGTTTTTT.

This rearrangement joins TRBV5-8 to TRBJ2-2; D possibly corresponds to TRBD2 (5 bases). Trimming stripped 0 bases from V and 2 bases from J, with 8 bases between. This CDR3 has 15 residues. Germline CDR1 and CDR2: SGHTS and YDEGEE. The CDR3 DNA follows: TGTGCCAGCAGCTTGGGACTAATCAACACCGGGGAGCTGTTTTTT. The encoded protein is CASSLGLINTGELFF.

This clone was recorded a few times. The V and J genes are TRBV7-8 and TRBJ1-1, with D tentatively TRBD1 (5 bases). The CDR3 has 13 residues. Germline loops: CDR1 SGHVS, CDR2 FQNEAQ. Trimming stripped 4 bases from V and 1 base from J, with 7 bases between. In nucleotides, the CDR3 is TGTGCCAGCAGCTCAGGGCGGAACACTGAAGCTTTCTTT. As protein: CASSSGRNTEAFF. Variable domain in full (rest from reference TRBV7-8 and TRBJ1-1): GAGVSQSPRYKVAKRGQDVALRCDPISGHVSLFWYQQALGQGPEFLTYFQNEAQLDKSGLPSDRFFAERPEGSVSTLKIQRTQQEDSAVYLCASSSGRNTEAFFGQGTRLTVV.

As for this clone: At one end, the junction sequence differs from germline, possibly due to a read error. V gene TRBV15 combines with J gene TRBJ1-1, with D perhaps matching TRBD1 (5 bases). Germline-derived CDR1 and CDR2 are LNHNV and YYDKDF (reference sequence). The CDR3 is 14 residues long. The CDR3 DNA reads as TGTGCCACCAGAAGAGCGGGGGGGAACACTGAAGCTTTCTTT. Amino acids: CATRRAGGNTEAFF.

V is TRBV21-1 and J is TRBJ2-7; TRBD1 was called by the table and not checked on the DNA. TRBV21-1 is described as a pseudogene. This CDR3 has 14 amino acids. The CDR3: CASSGRDSPYEQYF. CDR3 sequence (DNA): TGTGCCAGCAGCGGTCGGGACAGTCCCTACGAGCAGTACTTC.

The J gene is TRBJ1-3, the V gene TRBV6-2 or TRBV6-3; D perhaps matches TRBD1 (5 bases). The CDR3 loop spans 14 amino acids. Trimming stripped 6 bases from V and 4 bases from J, with 13 bases between. Germline CDR1 is MNHEY and CDR2 is SVGEGT. CDR3 nucleotides: TGTGCCAGCAGCCCGATGAGGGGAGGAAACACCATATATTTT. It specifies CASSPMRGGNTIYF.

The chain uses TRBV6-1 and TRBJ1-2; a weak D match, TRBD1 (5 bases). Germline V gene lookup returns CDR1 MNHNS and CDR2 SASEGT. The CDR3 runs 14 residues. Trimming stripped 2 bases from V and 0 bases from J, with 7 bases between. The DNA of the CDR3 is TGTGCCAGCAGTGAATCAGGGTCTAACTATGGCTACACCTTC. Translating gives CASSESGSNYGYTF.

This chain connects TRBV24-1 to TRBJ1-1; D not certain. Between the trimmed V and J ends, which lost 3 bases and 2 bases, there was a span of 9 bases. Germline values: CDR1 KGHDR, CDR2 SFDVKD. This CDR3 is built from 14 residues. The CDR3 coding sequence is TGTGCCACCAGTGATCCCTTCCCCAACACTGAAGCTTTCTTT. Its protein is CATSDPFPNTEAFF.

The count of this clone is one. This chain uses TRBV2 with TRBJ1-5; D not certain. Between the trimmed V and J ends, which lost 0 bases and 5 bases, there was a span of 17 bases. Germline CDR1 reads SNHLY; CDR2 reads FYNNEI. CDR3 length equals 17 residues. CDR3 loop: CASSEARSGSLYQPQHF. CDR3 DNA sequence: TGTGCCAGCAGTGAAGCTCGGTCAGGTAGCCTCTATCAGCCCCAGCATTTT.

The rearrangement joins TRBV30 to TRBJ1-4, with TRBD1 identical over 10 bases. This CDR3 is 14 amino acids long. The V gene end was trimmed by 4 bases and the J gene end by 8 bases; junction bases not matched to a gene: 7. Germline CDR1 is GTSNPN and CDR2 is SVGIG (reference sequence). The CDR3 loop reads CAWTGDRGGEKLFF. The CDR3 coding sequence is TGTGCCTGGACCGGGGACAGGGGTGGGGAAAAACTGTTTTTT.

V and J are TRBV6-5 and TRBJ1-5; no definite D call. The CDR3 covers 11 residues. Germline assignment: CDR1 MNHEY and CDR2 SVGAGI. Trimming shortened V by 7 bases and J by 4 bases, and 5 bases separated the two germline ends. The CDR3 reads CASTSNQPQHF. In nucleotides, the CDR3 is TGTGCCAGCACATCTAATCAGCCCCAGCATTTT.

CDR3: CTSSQEVAGLHTVNSPLHF. The CDR3 region has the DNA TGCACCAGCAGCCAAGAGGTGGCGGGACTCCACACCGTAAATTCACCCCTCCACTTT. This chain joins TRBV1 and TRBJ1-6. TRBV1 is designated a pseudogene. This CDR3 has 19 residues.